This TCR beta chain was found in a study of blood T cell repertoires in COVID-19. For the study at large: COVID-19 samples from acute and convalescent phases originated in the United States, Italy and Spain.

V gave up 2 bases and J gave up 5 bases, with 13 bases separating them. The germline V gene has CDR1 SGHRS and CDR2 YFSETQ. This CDR3 spans 15 amino acids. Per the authors' pipeline: Reference gene primer amplification gave estimated nucleated cell counts. The assay was immunoSEQ multiplex PCR, and TCRdb's table has in-frame clones only and misses some. Clonal size and the V and J genes are those of that table, whereas D and trimming came from the DNA. The sample records 190,000 or so clones, roughly 83% being singletons. In this sample, this clone turned up once. Two negative PCRs, clearance, or symptom resolution characterized the recovered Cohort 3 donors.

V usage is TRBV5-1 and J usage is TRBJ2-2; D may be TRBD1 (5 bases). The clonotype was recovered from a woman aged 25-40 years who had recovered from COVID-19. Material: PBMCs or T cells enriched from blood (not recorded which). The DNA of the CDR3 is TGCGCCAGCAGCTTAGGGGTCCTGAAGACCGGGGAGCTGTTTTTT. Its translation: CASSLGVLKTGELFF.